This TCR beta chain was recovered during a study of T cell clones after liver transplantation. Study at large: Samples came from ITN030ST, which attempted immunosuppression withdrawal within 2 years of liver transplantation. TCRbeta sequencing after a pre-transplant mixed lymphocyte reaction identified graft-donor-reactive clones, later tracked in post-transplant blood. At least one year of complete immunosuppression withdrawal without enzymes over twice normal defined tolerance.

Germline V gene sequence: CDR1 SQVTM, CDR2 ANQGSEA. After removal of 5 bases from V and 7 bases from J, the junction contained 15 bases not matched to a gene. This CDR3 region has 15 residues. TCRdb's copy holds only in-frame clones and misses some; the assay was immunoSEQ multiplex PCR. Found here are some 45,000 clones, just over 85% of them singletons; the top ten hold over 2%. The gene calls are TRBV29-1 and TRBJ2-5, with TRBD2 identical over 8 bases. The TCR originated in a human patient who received a liver transplant. Some T cells may be transferred from the graft donor. Sequenced here: CD4+ T cells from blood, sampled 24 months after liver transplant. The CDR3 spells CSVSNSGGAQWTQYF. CDR3 bases: TGCAGCGTTTCTAACAGCGGGGGCGCCCAGTGGACCCAGTACTTC.